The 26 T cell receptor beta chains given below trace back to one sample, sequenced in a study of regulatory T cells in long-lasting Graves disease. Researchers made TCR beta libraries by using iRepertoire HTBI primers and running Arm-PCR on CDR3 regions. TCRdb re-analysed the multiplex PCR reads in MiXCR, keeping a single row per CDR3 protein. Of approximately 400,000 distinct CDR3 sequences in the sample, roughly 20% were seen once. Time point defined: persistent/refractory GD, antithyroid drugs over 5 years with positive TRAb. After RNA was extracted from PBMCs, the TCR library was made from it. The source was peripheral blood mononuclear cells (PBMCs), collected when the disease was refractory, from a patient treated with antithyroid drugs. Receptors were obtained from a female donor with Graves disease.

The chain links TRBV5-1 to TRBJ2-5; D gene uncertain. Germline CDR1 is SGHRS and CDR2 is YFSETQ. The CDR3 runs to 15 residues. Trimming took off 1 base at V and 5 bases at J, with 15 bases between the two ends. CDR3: CASSLQRTPGETQYF. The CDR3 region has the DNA TGCGCCAGCAGCTTGCAGCGAACCCCCGGGGAGACCCAGTACTTC. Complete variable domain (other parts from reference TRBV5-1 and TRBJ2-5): KAGVTQTPRYLIKTRGQQVTLSCSPISGHRSVSWYQQTPGQGLQFLFEYFSETQRNKGNFPGRFSGRQFSNSRSEMNVSTLELGDSALYLCASSLQRTPGETQYFGPGTRLLVL.

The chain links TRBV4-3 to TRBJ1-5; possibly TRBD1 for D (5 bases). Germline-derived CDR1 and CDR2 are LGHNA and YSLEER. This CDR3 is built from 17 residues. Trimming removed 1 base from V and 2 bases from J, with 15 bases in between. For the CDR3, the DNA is TGCGCCAGCAGCCAAGGATGGGGGTCCCGTGGCAATCAGCCCCAGCATTTT. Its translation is CASSQGWGSRGNQPQHF.

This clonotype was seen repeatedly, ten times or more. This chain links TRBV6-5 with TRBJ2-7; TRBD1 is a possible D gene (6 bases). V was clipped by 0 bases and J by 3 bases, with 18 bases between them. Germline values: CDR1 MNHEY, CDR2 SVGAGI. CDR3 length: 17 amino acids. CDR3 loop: CASSYSIQGANYYEQYF. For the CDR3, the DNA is TGTGCCAGCAGTTACTCGATACAGGGCGCCAACTACTACGAGCAGTACTTC.

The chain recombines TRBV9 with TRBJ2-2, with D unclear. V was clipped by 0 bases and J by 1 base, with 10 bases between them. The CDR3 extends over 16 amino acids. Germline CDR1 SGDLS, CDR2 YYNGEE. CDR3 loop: CASSVAEPGNTGELFF. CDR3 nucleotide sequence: TGTGCCAGCAGCGTAGCGGAGCCTGGGAACACCGGGGAGCTGTTTTTT.

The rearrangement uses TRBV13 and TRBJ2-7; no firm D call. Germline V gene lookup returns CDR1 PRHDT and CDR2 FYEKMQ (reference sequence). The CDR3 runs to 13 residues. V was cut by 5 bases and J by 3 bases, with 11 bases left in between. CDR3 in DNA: TGTGCCAGCAGCGACAAACTGGGCTACGAGCAGTACTTC. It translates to CASSDKLGYEQYF. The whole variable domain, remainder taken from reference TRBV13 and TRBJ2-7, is AAGVIQSPRHLIKEKRETATLKCYPIPRHDTVYWYQQGPGQDPQFLISFYEKMQSDKGSIPDRFSAQQFSDYHSELNMSSLELGDSALYFCASSDKLGYEQYFGPGTRLTVT.

CDR3 protein: CAWSSTGAVYRAFF. CDR3 nucleotides: TGTGCCTGGAGTTCCACAGGGGCGGTGTATAGGGCTTTCTTT. The V gene is TRBV30, the J gene TRBJ1-1; 7 positions match TRBD1. The CDR3 has 14 amino acids. The germline V gene has CDR1 GTSNPN and CDR2 SVGIG (reference sequence). The ends lost 2 bases at V and 11 bases at J; junction bases unmatched: 14. The whole variable domain, filled in from reference TRBV30 and TRBJ1-1, reads SQTIHQWPATLVQPVGSPLSLECTVEGTSNPNLYWYRQAAGRGLQLLFYSVGIGQISSEVPQNLSASRPQDRQFILSSKKLLLSDSGFYLCAWSSTGAVYRAFFGQGTRLTVV.

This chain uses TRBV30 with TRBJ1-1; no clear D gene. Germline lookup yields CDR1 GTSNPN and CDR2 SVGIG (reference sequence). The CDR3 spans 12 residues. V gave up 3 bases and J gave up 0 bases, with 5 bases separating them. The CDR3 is CAWRIMNTEAFF. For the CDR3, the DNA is TGTGCCTGGAGGATAATGAACACTGAAGCTTTCTTT.

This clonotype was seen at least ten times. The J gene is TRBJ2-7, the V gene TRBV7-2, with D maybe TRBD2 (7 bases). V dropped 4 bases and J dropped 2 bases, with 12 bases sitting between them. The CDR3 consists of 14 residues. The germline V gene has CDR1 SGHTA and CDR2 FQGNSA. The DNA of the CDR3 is TGTGCCAGCAGCTCAAGGGGGGGGCCCTACGAGCAGTACTTC. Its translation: CASSSRGGPYEQYF.

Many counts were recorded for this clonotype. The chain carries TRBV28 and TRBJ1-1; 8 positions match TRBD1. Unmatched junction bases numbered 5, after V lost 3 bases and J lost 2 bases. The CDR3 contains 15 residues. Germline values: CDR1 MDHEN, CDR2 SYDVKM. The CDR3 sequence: CASSFPGGTNTEAFF. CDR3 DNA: TGTGCCAGCAGTTTCCCAGGGGGCACCAACACTGAAGCTTTCTTT.

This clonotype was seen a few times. For the CDR3, the DNA is TGTGCCAGCAGCCCGGACAGGGATCGCAATCAGCCCCAGCATTTT. Translating it yields CASSPDRDRNQPQHF. The chain couples TRBV5-8 to TRBJ1-5, with 8 bases matching TRBD1. J gave up 2 bases and V 4 bases, and 5 bases lay outside the gene matches. CDR3 length: 15 residues. Germline-derived CDR1 and CDR2 are SGHTS and YDEGEE.

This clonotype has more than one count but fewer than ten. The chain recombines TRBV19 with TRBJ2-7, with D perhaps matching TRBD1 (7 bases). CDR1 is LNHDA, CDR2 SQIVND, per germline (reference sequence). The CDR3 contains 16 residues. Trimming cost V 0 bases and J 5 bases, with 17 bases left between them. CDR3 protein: CASSIDGPGGLNEQYF. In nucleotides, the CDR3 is TGTGCCAGTAGTATAGATGGACCAGGGGGACTGAACGAGCAGTACTTC.

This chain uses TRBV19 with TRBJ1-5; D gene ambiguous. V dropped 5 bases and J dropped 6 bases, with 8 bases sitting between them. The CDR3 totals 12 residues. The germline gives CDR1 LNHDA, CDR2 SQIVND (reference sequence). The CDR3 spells CASSGRVQPQHF. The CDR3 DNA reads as TGTGCCAGTAGTGGGAGGGTTCAGCCCCAGCATTTT.

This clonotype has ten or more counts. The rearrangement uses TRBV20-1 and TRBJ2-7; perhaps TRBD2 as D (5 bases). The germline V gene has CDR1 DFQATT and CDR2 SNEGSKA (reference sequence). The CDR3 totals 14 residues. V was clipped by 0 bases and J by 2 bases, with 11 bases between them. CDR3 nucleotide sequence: TGCAGTGCTAGAGAAGAGGAGGCCCCCTACGAGCAGTACTTC. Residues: CSAREEEAPYEQYF.

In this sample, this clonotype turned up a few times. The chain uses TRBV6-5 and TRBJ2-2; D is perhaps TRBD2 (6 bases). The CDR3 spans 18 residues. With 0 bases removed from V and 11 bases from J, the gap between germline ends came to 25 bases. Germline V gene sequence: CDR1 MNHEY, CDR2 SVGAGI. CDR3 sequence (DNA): TGTGCCAGCAGTTACTCGAGCGTGAGGGAGACTAGTCAGCGTGAGCTGTTTTTT. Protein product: CASSYSSVRETSQRELFF.

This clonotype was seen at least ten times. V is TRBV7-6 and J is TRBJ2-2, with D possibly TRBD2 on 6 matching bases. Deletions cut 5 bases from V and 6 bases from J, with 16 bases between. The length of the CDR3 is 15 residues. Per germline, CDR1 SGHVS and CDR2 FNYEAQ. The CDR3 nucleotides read TGTGCCAGCAGCCCGACTAGGACCACTGCCGGGGAGCTGTTTTTT. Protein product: CASSPTRTTAGELFF. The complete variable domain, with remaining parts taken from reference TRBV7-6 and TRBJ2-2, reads GAGVSQSPRYKVTKRGQDVALRCDPISGHVSLYWYRQALGQGPEFLTYFNYEAQQDKSGLPNDRFSAERPEGSISTLTIQRTEQRDSAMYRCASSPTRTTAGELFFGEGSRLTVL.

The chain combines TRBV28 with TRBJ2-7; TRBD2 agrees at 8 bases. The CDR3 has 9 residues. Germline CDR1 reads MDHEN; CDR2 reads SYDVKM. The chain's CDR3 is CASSYPGGV. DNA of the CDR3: TGTGCCAGCAGTTACCCCGGGGGGGTT.

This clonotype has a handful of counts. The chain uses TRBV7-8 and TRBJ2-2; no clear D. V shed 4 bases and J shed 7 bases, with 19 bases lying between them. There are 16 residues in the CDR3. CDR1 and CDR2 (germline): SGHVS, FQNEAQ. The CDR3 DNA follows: TGTGCCAGCAGCTATAGCAGATGGGTAATCGACGGGGAGCTGTTTTTT. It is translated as CASSYSRWVIDGELFF.

The DNA for the CDR3 is TGTGCCAGCAGTTCTCGGACTAGCGGGAAATATGAGCAGTTCTTC. Its protein is CASSSRTSGKYEQFF. This sequence joins TRBV28 and TRBJ2-1; 12 bases fit TRBD2. The V gene's germline CDR1 is MDHEN and CDR2 SYDVKM. The CDR3 runs 15 residues. V dropped 4 bases and J dropped 8; count of bases not matched to a gene: 6.

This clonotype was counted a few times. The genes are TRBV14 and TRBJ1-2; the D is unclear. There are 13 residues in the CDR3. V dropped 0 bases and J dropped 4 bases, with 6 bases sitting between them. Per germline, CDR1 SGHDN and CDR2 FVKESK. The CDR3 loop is CASSQEYIYGYTF. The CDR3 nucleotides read TGTGCCAGCAGCCAAGAATACATCTATGGCTACACCTTC.

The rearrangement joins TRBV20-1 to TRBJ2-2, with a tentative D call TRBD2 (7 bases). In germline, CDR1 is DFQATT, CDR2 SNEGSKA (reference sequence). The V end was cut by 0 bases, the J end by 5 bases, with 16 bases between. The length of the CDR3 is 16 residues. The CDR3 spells CSARDGGGGFTGELFF. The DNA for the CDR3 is TGCAGTGCTAGAGATGGGGGGGGGGGCTTTACCGGGGAGCTGTTTTTT.

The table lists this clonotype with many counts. The CDR3 protein is CASSPYSNQPQHF. CDR3 nucleotides: TGTGCCAGCAGTCCTTATAGCAATCAGCCCCAGCATTTT. The gene calls are TRBV2 and TRBJ1-5; no clear D gene. Looked up from germline, CDR1 is SNHLY and CDR2 is FYNNEI. The CDR3 sequence is 13 residues long. V lost 5 bases and J lost 0, with 5 bases in between.

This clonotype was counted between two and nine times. CDR3 DNA sequence: TGTGCCAGCAGCTTAGCCCCAGGCAACTACAATGAGCAGTTCTTC. It codes for CASSLAPGNYNEQFF. The chain joins TRBV7-2 to TRBJ2-1; D not certain. The germline CDR1 and CDR2 sequences are SGHTA and FQGNSA. V was trimmed by 0 bases and J by 3 bases, leaving 9 bases between them. This CDR3 has 15 residues.

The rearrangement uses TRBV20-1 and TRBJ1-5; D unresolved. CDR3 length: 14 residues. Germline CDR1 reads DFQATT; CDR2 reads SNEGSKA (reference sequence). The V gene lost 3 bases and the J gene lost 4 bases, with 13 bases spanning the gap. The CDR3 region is CSASGQEMNQPQHF. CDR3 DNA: TGCAGTGCTAGTGGGCAGGAGATGAATCAGCCCCAGCATTTT.

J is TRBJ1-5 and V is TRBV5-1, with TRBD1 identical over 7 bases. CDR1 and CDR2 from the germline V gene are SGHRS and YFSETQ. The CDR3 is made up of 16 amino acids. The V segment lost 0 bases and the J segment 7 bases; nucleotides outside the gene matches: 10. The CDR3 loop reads CASSLGVGGAGQPQHF. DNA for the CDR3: TGCGCCAGCAGCTTGGGTGTAGGGGGCGCGGGGCAGCCCCAGCATTTT.

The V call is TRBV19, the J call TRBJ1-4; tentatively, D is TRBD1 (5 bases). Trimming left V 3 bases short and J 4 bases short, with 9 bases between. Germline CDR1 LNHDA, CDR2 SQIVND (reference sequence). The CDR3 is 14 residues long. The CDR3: CASSIDSYNEKLFF. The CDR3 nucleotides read TGTGCCAGTAGTATTGACAGCTATAATGAAAAACTGTTTTTT.

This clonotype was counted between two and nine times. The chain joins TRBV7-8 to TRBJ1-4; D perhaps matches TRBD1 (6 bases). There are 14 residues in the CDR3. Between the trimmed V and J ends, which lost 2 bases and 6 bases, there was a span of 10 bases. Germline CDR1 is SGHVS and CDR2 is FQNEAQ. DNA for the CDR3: TGTGCCAGCAGCTTAAGGGGGGCGGATGAAAAACTGTTTTTT. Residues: CASSLRGADEKLFF. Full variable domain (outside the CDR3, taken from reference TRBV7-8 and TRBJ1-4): GAGVSQSPRYKVAKRGQDVALRCDPISGHVSLFWYQQALGQGPEFLTYFQNEAQLDKSGLPSDRFFAERPEGSVSTLKIQRTQQEDSAVYLCASSLRGADEKLFFGSGTQLSVL.